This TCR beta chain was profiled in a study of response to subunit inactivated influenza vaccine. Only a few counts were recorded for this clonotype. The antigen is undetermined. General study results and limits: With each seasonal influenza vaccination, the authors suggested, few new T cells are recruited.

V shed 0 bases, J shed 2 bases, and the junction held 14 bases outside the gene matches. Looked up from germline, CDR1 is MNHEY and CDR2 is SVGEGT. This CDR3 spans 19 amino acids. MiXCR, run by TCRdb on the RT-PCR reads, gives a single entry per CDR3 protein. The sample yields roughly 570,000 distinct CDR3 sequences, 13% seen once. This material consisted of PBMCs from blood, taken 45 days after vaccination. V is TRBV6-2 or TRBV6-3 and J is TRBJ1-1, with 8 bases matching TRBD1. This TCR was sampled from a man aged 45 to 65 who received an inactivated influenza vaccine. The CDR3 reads CASSYSFLGQGRGNTEAFF. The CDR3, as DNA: TGTGCCAGCAGTTACTCTTTTCTTGGACAGGGCCGAGGAAACACTGAAGCTTTCTTT.